The clone carrying this T cell receptor beta chain occurred once. Germline values: CDR1 LNHDA, CDR2 SQIVND (reference sequence). V trimming: 5 bases; J trimming: 9 bases; junction bases outside the gene matches: 6. The CDR3 is 15 amino acids. In the PCR, 60 Vbeta and 13 Jbeta primers were used. Clones were sequenced by immunoSEQ multiplex PCR, and TCRdb holds only the in-frame ones, with some missing. The sample carries some 170,000 clones, 75% to 85% recorded once. The data stem from a study of cytomegalovirus exposure and HLA in healthy donors. The V call is TRBV19, the J call TRBJ2-1, with 14 positions matching TRBD2. Sequenced sample: PBMCs. The origin of this receptor is a woman aged 18-35 years in good health and CMV-seronegative. The CDR3 protein is CASSATSGRAAEQFF. CDR3 in DNA: TGTGCCAGTAGTGCGACTAGCGGGAGGGCCGCTGAGCAGTTCTTC.